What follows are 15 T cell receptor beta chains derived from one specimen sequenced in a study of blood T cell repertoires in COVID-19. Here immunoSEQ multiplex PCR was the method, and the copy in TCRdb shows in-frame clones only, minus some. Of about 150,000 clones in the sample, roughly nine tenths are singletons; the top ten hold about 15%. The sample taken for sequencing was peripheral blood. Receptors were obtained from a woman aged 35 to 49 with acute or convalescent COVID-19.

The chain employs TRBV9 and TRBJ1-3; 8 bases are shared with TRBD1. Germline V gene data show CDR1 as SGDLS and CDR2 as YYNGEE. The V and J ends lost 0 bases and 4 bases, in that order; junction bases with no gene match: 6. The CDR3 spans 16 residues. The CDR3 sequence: CASSVDVRGQGNTIYF. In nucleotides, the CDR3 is TGTGCCAGCAGCGTAGACGTCAGGGGGCAAGGAAACACCATATATTTT.

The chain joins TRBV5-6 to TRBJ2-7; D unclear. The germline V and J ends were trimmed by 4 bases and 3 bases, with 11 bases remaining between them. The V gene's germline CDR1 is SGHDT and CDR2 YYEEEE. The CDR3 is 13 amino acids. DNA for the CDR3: TGTGCCAGCAGCCCCACGGGTGTCTACGAGCAGTACTTC. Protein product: CASSPTGVYEQYF. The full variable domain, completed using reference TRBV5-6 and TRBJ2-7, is DAGVTQSPTHLIKTRGQQVTLRCSPKSGHDTVSWYQQALGQGPQFIFQYYEEEERQRGNFPDRFSGHQFPNYSSELNVNALLLGDSALYLCASSPTGVYEQYFGPGTRLTVT.

The CDR3, as DNA: TGCGCCAGCAGACTGGGACCCGACCAGGGGCACAATGAGCAGTTCTTC. Translating it yields CASRLGPDQGHNEQFF. The chain couples TRBV5-1 to TRBJ2-1; a possible D gene is TRBD1 (6 bases). CDR3 length: 16 amino acids. CDR1 SGHRS and CDR2 YFSETQ come from the germline V gene. The V end was cut by 5 bases, the J end by 5 bases, with 20 bases between. The full variable domain, rest sourced from reference TRBV5-1 and TRBJ2-1, is KAGVTQTPRYLIKTRGQQVTLSCSPISGHRSVSWYQQTPGQGLQFLFEYFSETQRNKGNFPGRFSGRQFSNSRSEMNVSTLELGDSALYLCASRLGPDQGHNEQFFGPGTRLTVL.

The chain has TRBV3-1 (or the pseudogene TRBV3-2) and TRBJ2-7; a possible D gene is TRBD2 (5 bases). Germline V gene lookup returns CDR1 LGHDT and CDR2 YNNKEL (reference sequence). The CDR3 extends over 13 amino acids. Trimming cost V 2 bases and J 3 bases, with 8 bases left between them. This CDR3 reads CASSQFRGYEQYF. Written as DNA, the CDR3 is TGTGCCAGCAGCCAATTCCGGGGCTACGAGCAGTACTTC.

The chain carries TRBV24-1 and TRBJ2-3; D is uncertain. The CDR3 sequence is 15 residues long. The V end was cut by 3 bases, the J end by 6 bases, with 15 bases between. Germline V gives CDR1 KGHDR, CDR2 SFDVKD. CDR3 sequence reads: CATSDPVSLGDTQYF. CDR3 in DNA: TGTGCCACCAGTGATCCAGTCAGTCTCGGGGATACGCAGTATTTT.

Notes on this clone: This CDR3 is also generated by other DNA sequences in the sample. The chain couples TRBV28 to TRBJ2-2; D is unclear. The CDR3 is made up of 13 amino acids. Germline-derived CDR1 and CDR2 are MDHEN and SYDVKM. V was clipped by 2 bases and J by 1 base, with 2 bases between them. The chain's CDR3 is CASSLLNTGELFF. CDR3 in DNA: TGTGCCAGCAGTTTACTGAACACCGGGGAGCTGTTTTTT.

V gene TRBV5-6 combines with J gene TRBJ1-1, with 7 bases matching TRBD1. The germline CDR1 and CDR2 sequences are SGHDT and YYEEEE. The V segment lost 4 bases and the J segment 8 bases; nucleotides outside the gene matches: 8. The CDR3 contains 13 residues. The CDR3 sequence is CASSAIQGREAFF. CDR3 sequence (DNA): TGTGCCAGCAGCGCAATACAGGGGAGAGAAGCTTTCTTT.

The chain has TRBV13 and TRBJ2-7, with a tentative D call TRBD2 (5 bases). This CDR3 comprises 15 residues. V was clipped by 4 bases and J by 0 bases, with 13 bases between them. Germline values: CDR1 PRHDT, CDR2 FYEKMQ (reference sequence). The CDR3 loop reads CASSSGIPRSYEQYF. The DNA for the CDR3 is TGTGCCAGCAGCTCGGGAATTCCCCGCTCCTACGAGCAGTACTTC.

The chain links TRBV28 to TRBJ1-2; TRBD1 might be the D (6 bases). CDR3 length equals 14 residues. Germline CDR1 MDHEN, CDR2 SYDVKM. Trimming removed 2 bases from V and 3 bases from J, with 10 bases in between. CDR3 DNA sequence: TGTGCCAGCAGTTTAGCTGGGGGCGACTATGGCTACACCTTC. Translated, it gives CASSLAGGDYGYTF.

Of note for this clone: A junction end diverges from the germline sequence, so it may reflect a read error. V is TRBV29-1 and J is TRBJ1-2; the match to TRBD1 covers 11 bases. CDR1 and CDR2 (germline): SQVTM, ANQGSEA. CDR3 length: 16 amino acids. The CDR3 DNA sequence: TGCAGCGTGGAAGAACTGGGACAGGGGGGAAACTATGGCTACACCTTC. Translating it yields CSVEELGQGGNYGYTF.

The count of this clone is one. CDR3 protein: CASSATSGQETQYF. The DNA of the CDR3 is TGTGCCAGCAGCGCTACTAGCGGCCAAGAGACCCAGTACTTC. The chain has TRBV5-5 and TRBJ2-5; TRBD2 matches at 8 bases. V trimming: 4 bases; J trimming: 1 base; junction bases outside the gene matches: 3. The length of the CDR3 is 14 residues. Looked up from germline, CDR1 is SGHKS and CDR2 is YYEKEE (reference sequence).

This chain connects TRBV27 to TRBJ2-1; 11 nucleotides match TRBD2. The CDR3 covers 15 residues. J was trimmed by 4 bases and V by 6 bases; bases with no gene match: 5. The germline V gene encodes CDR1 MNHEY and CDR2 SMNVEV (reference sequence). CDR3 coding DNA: TGTGCCAGCAGAACGGGACTAGCGGAGTACAATGAGCAGTTCTTC. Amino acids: CASRTGLAEYNEQFF.

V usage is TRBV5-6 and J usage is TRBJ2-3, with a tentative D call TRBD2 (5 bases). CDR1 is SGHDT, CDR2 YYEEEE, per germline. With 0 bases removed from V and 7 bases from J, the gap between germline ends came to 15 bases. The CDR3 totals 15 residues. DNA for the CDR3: TGTGCCAGCAGCTTGGAAAGGGAGATTGATAATACGCAGTATTTT. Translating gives CASSLEREIDNTQYF.

The CDR3 nucleotides read TGTGCCAGCAGTGCGTGGGCCGCCGAGCAGTACTTC. This sequence encodes CASSAWAAEQYF. The chain links TRBV25-1 to TRBJ2-7, with unresolved D. With 4 bases removed from V and 6 bases from J, the gap between germline ends came to 10 bases. Germline V gene sequence: CDR1 MGHDK, CDR2 SYGVNS. The CDR3 sequence is 12 residues long.

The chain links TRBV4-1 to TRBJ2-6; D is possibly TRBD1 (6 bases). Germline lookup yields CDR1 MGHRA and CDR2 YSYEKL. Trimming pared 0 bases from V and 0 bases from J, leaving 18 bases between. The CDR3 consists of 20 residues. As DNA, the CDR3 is TGCGCCAGCAGCCAAGATCTTCCGGGACACATTCACTCTGGGGCCAACGTCCTGACTTTC. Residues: CASSQDLPGHIHSGANVLTF.